This is a list of T cell receptor beta chains from one sample in a study of response to subunit inactivated influenza vaccine. Each CDR3 protein gets one entry after TCRdb re-called the RT-PCR reads with MiXCR. The data contain more than 550,000 distinct CDR3 sequences, around 11% of them singletons. The same specimen was also included in a second study, on T cells expressing NK-cell markers.

This material consisted of PBMCs from blood, taken on the day of vaccination. The source of these receptors is a man aged 50 to 60 who received an inactivated influenza vaccine. Both conserved end residues are part of each CDR3. A D gene is named only where the DNA matches it firmly. A row's size may be missing; if present it is once, few, many or a size class.

CDR3aa: CASSSRGDEQFF; CDR3nt: TGTGCCAGCAGTTCGAGGGGAGATGAGCAGTTCTTC; v_gene: TRBV6-5; d_gene: .; j_gene: TRBJ2-1; abundance: few
CDR3aa: CASSFSGEGEKLFF; CDR3nt: TGTGCCAGCAGTTTTTCAGGGGAGGGGGAAAAACTGTTTTTT; v_gene: TRBV12-3/TRBV12-4; d_gene: .; j_gene: TRBJ1-4; abundance: .
CDR3aa: CASSPRILVSGNEQFF; CDR3nt: TGTGCCAGCAGTCCAAGGATACTAGTATCAGGCAATGAGCAGTTCTTC; v_gene: TRBV28; d_gene: .; j_gene: TRBJ2-1; abundance: .
CDR3aa: CASYFGLTQYF; CDR3nt: TGTGCCAGCTATTTCGGATTGACCCAGTACTTC; v_gene: TRBV7-9; d_gene: .; j_gene: TRBJ2-5; abundance: .
CDR3aa: CAWSVGQELAYEQYF; CDR3nt: TGTGCCTGGAGTGTAGGGCAGGAACTGGCCTACGAGCAGTACTTC; v_gene: TRBV30; d_gene: .; j_gene: TRBJ2-7; abundance: few
CDR3aa: CASSVTSGPYNEQFF; CDR3nt: TGTGCCAGCAGCGTTACTAGCGGCCCCTACAATGAGCAGTTCTTC; v_gene: TRBV7-3; d_gene: TRBD2; j_gene: TRBJ2-1; abundance: few
CDR3aa: CASSQAGANNYGYTF; CDR3nt: TGTGCCAGCAGCCAAGCAGGGGCTAATAACTATGGCTACACCTTC; v_gene: TRBV4-2; d_gene: .; j_gene: TRBJ1-2; abundance: many
CDR3aa: CASSLAVFSYEQYF; CDR3nt: TGTGCCAGCAGCTTAGCGGTTTTCAGCTACGAGCAGTACTTC; v_gene: TRBV7-2; d_gene: .; j_gene: TRBJ2-7; abundance: .
CDR3aa: CASSGQGNSYEQYF; CDR3nt: TGCGCCAGCAGTGGACAGGGAAACTCCTACGAGCAGTACTTC; v_gene: TRBV5-1; d_gene: TRBD1; j_gene: TRBJ2-7; abundance: .
CDR3aa: CASSFVAGSTDTQYF; CDR3nt: TGTGCCAGCAGTTTTGTAGCGGGAAGCACAGATACGCAGTATTTT; v_gene: TRBV27; d_gene: TRBD2; j_gene: TRBJ2-3; abundance: .
CDR3aa: CSVSVTNEKLFF; CDR3nt: TGCAGCGTCAGTGTAACTAATGAAAAACTGTTTTTT; v_gene: TRBV29-1; d_gene: .; j_gene: TRBJ1-4; abundance: .
CDR3aa: CASSLHSGRANEQFF; CDR3nt: TGTGCCAGCAGCTTACATAGCGGGAGGGCAAATGAGCAGTTCTTC; v_gene: TRBV7-8; d_gene: TRBD2; j_gene: TRBJ2-1; abundance: few
CDR3aa: CSVGQVHSYNEQFF; CDR3nt: TGCAGCGTCGGACAGGTACACTCCTACAATGAGCAGTTCTTC; v_gene: TRBV29-1; d_gene: TRBD1; j_gene: TRBJ2-1; abundance: many
CDR3aa: CASSLAGGLRDEQFF; CDR3nt: TGTGCCAGCAGCCTTGCGGGGGGGCTGAGAGATGAGCAGTTCTTC; v_gene: TRBV12-3/TRBV12-4; d_gene: TRBD2; j_gene: TRBJ2-1; abundance: .
CDR3aa: CSAPPGGPNDVLTF; CDR3nt: TGCAGTGCTCCGCCCGGGGGGCCCAACGACGTCCTGACTTTC; v_gene: TRBV20-1; d_gene: .; j_gene: TRBJ2-6; abundance: .
CDR3aa: CASSYSVGGIFYEQYF; CDR3nt: TGTGCCAGCAGCTACTCAGTCGGGGGGATTTTCTACGAGCAGTACTTC; v_gene: TRBV7-2; d_gene: TRBD2; j_gene: TRBJ2-7; abundance: few
CDR3aa: CASGLDRISGNTIYF; CDR3nt: TGTGCCAGCGGTCTCGACAGAATCTCTGGAAACACCATATATTTT; v_gene: TRBV2; d_gene: .; j_gene: TRBJ1-3; abundance: few
CDR3aa: CSVEGAGGPYNEQFF; CDR3nt: TGCAGCGTTGAAGGGGCAGGGGGGCCCTACAATGAGCAGTTCTTC; v_gene: TRBV29-1; d_gene: .; j_gene: TRBJ2-1; abundance: .
CDR3aa: CASSVGSGVYNEQFF; CDR3nt: TGTGCCAGCAGCGTAGGTAGCGGGGTCTATAATGAGCAGTTCTTC; v_gene: TRBV9; d_gene: TRBD2; j_gene: TRBJ2-1; abundance: few
CDR3aa: CASSLATDRDYEQYF; CDR3nt: TGTGCCAGCAGTTTAGCTACGGACAGGGACTACGAGCAGTACTTC; v_gene: TRBV28; d_gene: TRBD1; j_gene: TRBJ2-7; abundance: few
CDR3aa: CASTPTGGTGTYEQYF; CDR3nt: TGTGCCAGCACCCCCACAGGGGGGACAGGGACCTACGAGCAGTACTTC; v_gene: TRBV7-9; d_gene: TRBD1; j_gene: TRBJ2-7; abundance: many
CDR3aa: CASSPGTSGSETQYF; CDR3nt: TGTGCCAGCAGCCCCGGGACTAGCGGGTCAGAGACCCAGTACTTC; v_gene: TRBV27; d_gene: TRBD2; j_gene: TRBJ2-5; abundance: few
CDR3aa: CASSLRSDFQETQYF; CDR3nt: TGCGCCAGCAGCTTGAGATCGGACTTCCAAGAGACCCAGTACTTC; v_gene: TRBV5-1; d_gene: .; j_gene: TRBJ2-5; abundance: few
CDR3aa: CASSDATSGRRWEQYF; CDR3nt: TGTGCCAGCAGCGACGCGACTAGCGGGAGACGGTGGGAGCAGTACTTC; v_gene: TRBV5-5; d_gene: TRBD2; j_gene: TRBJ2-7; abundance: many
CDR3aa: CSARHSNQPQHF; CDR3nt: TGCAGCGCCCGGCATAGCAATCAGCCCCAGCATTTT; v_gene: TRBV20-1; d_gene: .; j_gene: TRBJ1-5; abundance: few
CDR3aa: CASSYVGTHSYEQYF; CDR3nt: TGTGCCAGCAGTTACGTGGGCACGCACTCCTACGAGCAGTACTTC; v_gene: TRBV6-5; d_gene: .; j_gene: TRBJ2-7; abundance: .
CDR3aa: CASSSGLTGLRTGETQYF; CDR3nt: TGCGCCAGCAGCTCGGGCTTAACCGGGCTCCGCACGGGAGAGACCCAGTACTTC; v_gene: TRBV5-1; d_gene: .; j_gene: TRBJ2-5; abundance: .
CDR3aa: CASSLGEGQPQHF; CDR3nt: TGCGCCAGCAGCTTGGGAGAGGGTCAGCCCCAGCATTTT; v_gene: TRBV5-1; d_gene: .; j_gene: TRBJ1-5; abundance: .
CDR3aa: CASSLQGAKEQYF; CDR3nt: TGTGCCAGCAGCCTACAGGGGGCGAAAGAGCAGTACTTC; v_gene: TRBV3-1; d_gene: TRBD1; j_gene: TRBJ2-7; abundance: few
CDR3aa: CASSALGTGDRVNEQYF; CDR3nt: TGTGCCAGCAGCGCCCTGGGAACGGGGGACAGGGTCAACGAGCAGTACTTC; v_gene: TRBV7-8; d_gene: TRBD1; j_gene: TRBJ2-7; abundance: .
CDR3aa: CASSSLAGLYNEQFF; CDR3nt: TGCGCCAGCAGCTCATTAGCGGGGCTATACAATGAGCAGTTCTTC; v_gene: TRBV5-1; d_gene: TRBD2; j_gene: TRBJ2-1; abundance: .
CDR3aa: CASSFINRGFPHEQYF; CDR3nt: TGCGCCAGCAGCTTTATTAACAGGGGTTTCCCCCACGAGCAGTACTTC; v_gene: TRBV5-1; d_gene: TRBD1; j_gene: TRBJ2-7; abundance: many
CDR3aa: CSVPKPGHFYNEQFF; CDR3nt: TGCAGCGTTCCCAAACCGGGACACTTCTACAATGAGCAGTTCTTC; v_gene: TRBV29-1; d_gene: .; j_gene: TRBJ2-1; abundance: many
CDR3aa: CSAGLGGNTIYF; CDR3nt: TGCAGCGCCGGACTTGGTGGAAACACCATATATTTT; v_gene: TRBV29-1; d_gene: .; j_gene: TRBJ1-3; abundance: few
CDR3aa: CASSDSGLGELFF; CDR3nt: TGTGCCAGCAGTGACTCAGGGCTCGGGGAGCTGTTTTTT; v_gene: TRBV6-4; d_gene: .; j_gene: TRBJ2-2; abundance: .
CDR3aa: CASSAGRSPYEQYF; CDR3nt: TGTGCCAGCAGCGCGGGACGTTCCCCCTACGAGCAGTACTTC; v_gene: TRBV9; d_gene: .; j_gene: TRBJ2-7; abundance: .
CDR3aa: CSARHMETQYF; CDR3nt: TGCAGTGCTAGACACATGGAGACCCAGTACTTC; v_gene: TRBV20-1; d_gene: .; j_gene: TRBJ2-5; abundance: few
CDR3aa: CASSVGPSGANVLTF; CDR3nt: TGTGCCAGCAGTGTAGGCCCCTCTGGGGCCAACGTCCTGACTTTC; v_gene: TRBV2; d_gene: .; j_gene: TRBJ2-6; abundance: many
CDR3aa: CASSQIGIAGQASWGNSNTGELFF; CDR3nt: TGTGCCAGCAGCCAAATCGGAATAGCTGGACAGGCCTCATGGGGTAACTCGAACACCGGGGAGCTGTTTTTT; v_gene: TRBV3-1; d_gene: TRBD1; j_gene: TRBJ2-2; abundance: few
CDR3aa: CATRLAGESEQFF; CDR3nt: TGTGCCACAAGACTAGCGGGGGAGAGTGAGCAGTTCTTC; v_gene: TRBV3-1; d_gene: TRBD2; j_gene: TRBJ2-1; abundance: few
CDR3aa: CASSLSRVSYEQYF; CDR3nt: TGCGCCAGCAGCTTGAGCAGGGTTTCCTACGAGCAGTACTTC; v_gene: TRBV5-1; d_gene: .; j_gene: TRBJ2-7; abundance: many
CDR3aa: CASRLQITDTQYF; CDR3nt: TGTGCCAGCAGATTACAGATCACAGATACGCAGTATTTT; v_gene: TRBV6-5; d_gene: .; j_gene: TRBJ2-3; abundance: few
CDR3aa: CASGDLGLPINEQFF; CDR3nt: TGTGCCAGCGGGGATCTAGGACTCCCAATCAATGAGCAGTTCTTC; v_gene: TRBV11-2; d_gene: .; j_gene: TRBJ2-1; abundance: .
CDR3aa: CASSLGTGRAETQYF; CDR3nt: TGTGCCAGCAGTCTAGGGACAGGGCGAGCAGAGACCCAGTACTTC; v_gene: TRBV12-3/TRBV12-4; d_gene: TRBD1; j_gene: TRBJ2-5; abundance: many
CDR3aa: CASSLGPSGAFF; CDR3nt: TGTGCCAGCAGCTTGGGGCCCTCGGGAGCTTTCTTT; v_gene: TRBV7-9; d_gene: .; j_gene: TRBJ1-1; abundance: .
CDR3aa: CASSPPGQGLYGYTF; CDR3nt: TGTGCCAGCAGCCCTCCGGGACAGGGACTTTATGGCTACACCTTC; v_gene: TRBV7-9; d_gene: TRBD1; j_gene: TRBJ1-2; abundance: few
CDR3aa: CASSEQPPGTAYNSPLHF; CDR3nt: TGTGCCAGCAGCGAACAACCCCCCGGGACAGCCTATAATTCACCCCTCCACTTT; v_gene: TRBV7-6; d_gene: TRBD1; j_gene: TRBJ1-6; abundance: few
CDR3aa: CASSAPGTSYEQYF; CDR3nt: TGTGCCAGCAGTGCGCCCGGGACTAGCTACGAGCAGTACTTC; v_gene: TRBV12-3/TRBV12-4; d_gene: TRBD2; j_gene: TRBJ2-7; abundance: .
CDR3aa: CASSPGRGESGKLFF; CDR3nt: TGCGCCAGCAGCCCGGGCAGGGGTGAGAGTGGAAAACTGTTTTTT; v_gene: TRBV5-1; d_gene: .; j_gene: TRBJ1-4; abundance: .
CDR3aa: CASSLEGSYGEQFF; CDR3nt: TGTGCCAGCAGTTTGGAGGGGTCTTACGGGGAGCAGTTCTTC; v_gene: TRBV12-3/TRBV12-4; d_gene: .; j_gene: TRBJ2-1; abundance: .
CDR3aa: CASSLTGWNEQFF; CDR3nt: TGTGCCAGCAGTTTAACAGGGTGGAATGAGCAGTTCTTC; v_gene: TRBV12-3/TRBV12-4; d_gene: .; j_gene: TRBJ2-1; abundance: many
CDR3aa: CSIPRDISYEQYF; CDR3nt: TGCAGTATTCCCCGGGACATCTCCTACGAGCAGTACTTC; v_gene: TRBV20-1; d_gene: .; j_gene: TRBJ2-7; abundance: few
CDR3aa: CASSQGQPGTQYF; CDR3nt: TGTGCCAGCAGCCAAGGACAGCCAGGGACCCAGTACTTC; v_gene: TRBV3-1; d_gene: .; j_gene: TRBJ2-5; abundance: few
CDR3aa: CSARVQETLNTEAFF; CDR3nt: TGCAGTGCTAGGGTTCAGGAGACATTGAACACTGAAGCTTTCTTT; v_gene: TRBV20-1; d_gene: .; j_gene: TRBJ1-1; abundance: few
CDR3aa: CASSYELDIRQLF; CDR3nt: TGTGCCAGCAGTTACGAGCTGGACATCAGACAGCTCTTC; v_gene: TRBV6-6; d_gene: .; j_gene: TRBJ2-1; abundance: few
CDR3aa: CASSPSYGSTDTQYF; CDR3nt: TGTGCCAGCAGCCCCTCCTACGGAAGCACAGATACGCAGTATTTT; v_gene: TRBV7-9; d_gene: .; j_gene: TRBJ2-3; abundance: .